This TCR beta chain emerged from a study of human T cells and chemical hapten exposure. This CDR3 contains 15 residues. V gave up 6 bases and J gave up 3 bases; unmatched junction bases: 5. The germline V gene encodes CDR1 SNHLY and CDR2 FYNNEI. TCRdb passed the RACE reads through MiXCR, listing each CDR3 protein once. The data contain around 62,000 distinct CDR3 sequences, around 7% of them singletons. Time point indicated: pre-sensitization, week 0. Stated treatment: therapeutic diphenylcyclopropenone sensitization with weekly scalp DPC. The total RNA was obtained from whole blood that was not fractionated. This clonotype was picked up many times.

This specimen consisted of whole blood, obtained in connection with sensitization to the hapten diphenylcyclopropenone (DPC). The chain couples TRBV2 to TRBJ2-1, with 10 bases matching TRBD1. The source is a woman aged 30 to 39 with alopecia areata. Some clones in this sample may be carry-over from other donors' samples. In nucleotides, the CDR3 is TGTGCCAGCAGATTGGACAGGGGGTACTACAATGAGCAGTTCTTC. This translates into CASRLDRGYYNEQFF.